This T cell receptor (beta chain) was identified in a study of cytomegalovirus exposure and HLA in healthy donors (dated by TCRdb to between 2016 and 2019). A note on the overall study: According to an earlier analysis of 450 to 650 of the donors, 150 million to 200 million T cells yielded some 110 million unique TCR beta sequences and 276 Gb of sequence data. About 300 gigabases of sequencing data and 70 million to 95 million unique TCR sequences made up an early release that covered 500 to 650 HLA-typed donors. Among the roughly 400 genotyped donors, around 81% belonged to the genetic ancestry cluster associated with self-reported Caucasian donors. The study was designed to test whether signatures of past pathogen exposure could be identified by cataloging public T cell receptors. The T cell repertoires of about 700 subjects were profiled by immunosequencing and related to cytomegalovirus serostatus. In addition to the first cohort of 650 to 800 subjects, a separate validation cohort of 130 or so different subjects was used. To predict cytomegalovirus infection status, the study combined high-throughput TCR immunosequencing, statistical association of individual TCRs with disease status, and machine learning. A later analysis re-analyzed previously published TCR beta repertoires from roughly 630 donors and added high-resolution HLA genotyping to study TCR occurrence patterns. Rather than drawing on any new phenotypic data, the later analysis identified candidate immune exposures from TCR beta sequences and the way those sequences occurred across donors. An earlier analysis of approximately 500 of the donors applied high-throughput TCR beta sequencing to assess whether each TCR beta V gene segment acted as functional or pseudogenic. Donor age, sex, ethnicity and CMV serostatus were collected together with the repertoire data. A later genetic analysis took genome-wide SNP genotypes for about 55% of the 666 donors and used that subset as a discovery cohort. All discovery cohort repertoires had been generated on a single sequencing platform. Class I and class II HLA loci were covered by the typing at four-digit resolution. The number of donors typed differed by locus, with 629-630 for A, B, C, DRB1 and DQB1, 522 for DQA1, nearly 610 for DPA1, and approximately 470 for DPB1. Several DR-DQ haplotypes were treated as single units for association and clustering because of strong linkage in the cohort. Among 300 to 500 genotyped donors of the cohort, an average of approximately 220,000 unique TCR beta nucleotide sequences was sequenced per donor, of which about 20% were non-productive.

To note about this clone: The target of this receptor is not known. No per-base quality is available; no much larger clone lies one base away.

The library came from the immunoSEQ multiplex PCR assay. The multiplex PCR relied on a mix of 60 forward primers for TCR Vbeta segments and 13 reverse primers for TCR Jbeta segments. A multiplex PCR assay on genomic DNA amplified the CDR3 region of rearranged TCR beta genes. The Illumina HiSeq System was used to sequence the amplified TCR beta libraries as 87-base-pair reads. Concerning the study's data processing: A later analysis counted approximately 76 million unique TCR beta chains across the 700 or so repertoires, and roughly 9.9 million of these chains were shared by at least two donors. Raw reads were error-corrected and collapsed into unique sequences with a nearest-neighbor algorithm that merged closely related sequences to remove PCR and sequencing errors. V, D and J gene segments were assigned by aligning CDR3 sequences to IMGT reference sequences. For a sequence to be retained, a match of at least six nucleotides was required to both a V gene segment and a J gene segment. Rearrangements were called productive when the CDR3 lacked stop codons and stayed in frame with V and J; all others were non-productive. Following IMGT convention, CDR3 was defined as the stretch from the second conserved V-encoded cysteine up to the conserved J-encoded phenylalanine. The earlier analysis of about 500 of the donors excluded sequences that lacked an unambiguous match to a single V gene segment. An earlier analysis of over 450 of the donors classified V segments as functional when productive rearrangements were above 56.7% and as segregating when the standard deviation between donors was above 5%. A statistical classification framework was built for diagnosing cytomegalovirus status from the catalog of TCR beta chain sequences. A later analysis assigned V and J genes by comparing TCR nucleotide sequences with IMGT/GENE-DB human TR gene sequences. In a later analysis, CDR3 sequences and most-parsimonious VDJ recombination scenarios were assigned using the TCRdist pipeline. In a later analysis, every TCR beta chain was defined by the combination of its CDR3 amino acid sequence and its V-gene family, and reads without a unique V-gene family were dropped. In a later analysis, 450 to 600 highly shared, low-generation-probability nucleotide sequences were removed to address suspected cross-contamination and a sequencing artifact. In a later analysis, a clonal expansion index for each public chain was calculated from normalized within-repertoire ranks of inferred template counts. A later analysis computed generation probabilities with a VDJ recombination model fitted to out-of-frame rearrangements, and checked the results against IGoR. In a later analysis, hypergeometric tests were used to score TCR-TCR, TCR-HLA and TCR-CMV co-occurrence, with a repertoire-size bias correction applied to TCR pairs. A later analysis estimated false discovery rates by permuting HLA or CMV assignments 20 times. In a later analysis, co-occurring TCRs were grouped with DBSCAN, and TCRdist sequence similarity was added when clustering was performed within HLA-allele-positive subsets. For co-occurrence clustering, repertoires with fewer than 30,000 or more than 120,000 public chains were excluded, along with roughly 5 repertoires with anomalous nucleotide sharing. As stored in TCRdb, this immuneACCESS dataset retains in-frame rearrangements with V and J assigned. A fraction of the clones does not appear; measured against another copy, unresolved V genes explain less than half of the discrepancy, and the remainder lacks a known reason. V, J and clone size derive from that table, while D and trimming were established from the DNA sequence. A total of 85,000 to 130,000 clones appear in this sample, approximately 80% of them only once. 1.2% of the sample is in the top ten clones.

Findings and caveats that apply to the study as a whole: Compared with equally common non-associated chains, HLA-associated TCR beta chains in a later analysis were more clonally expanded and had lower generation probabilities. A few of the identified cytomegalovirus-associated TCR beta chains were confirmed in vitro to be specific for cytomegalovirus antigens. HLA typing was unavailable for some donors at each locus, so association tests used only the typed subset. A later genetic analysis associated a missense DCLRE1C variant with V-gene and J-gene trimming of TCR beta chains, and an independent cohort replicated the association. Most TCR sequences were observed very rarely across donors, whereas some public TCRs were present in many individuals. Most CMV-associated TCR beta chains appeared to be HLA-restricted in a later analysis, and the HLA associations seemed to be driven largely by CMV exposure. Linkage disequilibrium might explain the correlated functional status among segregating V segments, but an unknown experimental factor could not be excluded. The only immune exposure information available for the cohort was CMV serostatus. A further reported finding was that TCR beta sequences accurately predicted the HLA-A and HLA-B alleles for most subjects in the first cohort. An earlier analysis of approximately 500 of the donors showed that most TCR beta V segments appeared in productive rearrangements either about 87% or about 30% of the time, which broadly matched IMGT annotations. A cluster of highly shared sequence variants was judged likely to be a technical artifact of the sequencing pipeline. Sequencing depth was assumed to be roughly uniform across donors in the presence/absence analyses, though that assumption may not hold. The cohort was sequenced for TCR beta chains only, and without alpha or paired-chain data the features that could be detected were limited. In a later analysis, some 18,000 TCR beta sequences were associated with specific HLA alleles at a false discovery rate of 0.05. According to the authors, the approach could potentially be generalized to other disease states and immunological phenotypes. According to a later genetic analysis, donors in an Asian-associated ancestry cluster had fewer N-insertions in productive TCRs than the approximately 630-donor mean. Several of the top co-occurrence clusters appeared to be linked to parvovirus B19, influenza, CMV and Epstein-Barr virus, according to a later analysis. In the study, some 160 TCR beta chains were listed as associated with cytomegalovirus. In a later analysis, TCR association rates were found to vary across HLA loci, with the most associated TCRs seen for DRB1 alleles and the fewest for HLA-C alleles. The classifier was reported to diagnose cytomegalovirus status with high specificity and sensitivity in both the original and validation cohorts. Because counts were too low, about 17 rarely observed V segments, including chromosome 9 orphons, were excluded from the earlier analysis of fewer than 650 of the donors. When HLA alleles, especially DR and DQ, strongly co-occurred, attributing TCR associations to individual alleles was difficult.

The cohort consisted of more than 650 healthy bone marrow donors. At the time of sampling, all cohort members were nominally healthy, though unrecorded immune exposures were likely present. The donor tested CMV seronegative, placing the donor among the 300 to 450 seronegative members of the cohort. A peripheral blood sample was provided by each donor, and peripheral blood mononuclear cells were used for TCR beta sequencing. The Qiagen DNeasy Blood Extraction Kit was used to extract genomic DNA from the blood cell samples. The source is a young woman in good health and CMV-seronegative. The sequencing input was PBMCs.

CDR3 sequence: CASSSGLAGARYNEQFF. The DNA sequence is as follows: TGTGCCAGCAGTTCGGGACTAGCGGGAGCGCGGTACAATGAGCAGTTCTTC. Recombination joined TRBV27 with TRBJ2-1; TRBD2 lines up with 14 middle nucleotides. The CDR3 covers 17 residues, taking in both the cysteine and the phenylalanine. The only DNA kept is the CDR3, 51 bases in frame from the first base. In the germline V gene (reference sequence), CDR1 corresponds to MNHEY and CDR2 to SMNVEV. V ends up 4 bases short and J 4 bases short, with an unmatched junction base count of 6.